The 13 T cell receptor beta chains listed next were all sequenced from one sample in a study of T cell changes during pregnancy in multiple sclerosis. Here immunoSEQ multiplex PCR was the method, and the copy in TCRdb shows in-frame clones only, minus some. The table shows 130,000 or so clones, with roughly 92% occurring only once. The sequencing used peripheral blood, collected before pregnancy. These receptors all stem from a female donor with multiple sclerosis, enrolled in a pregnancy study.

This clone was seen a single time. V usage is TRBV15 and J usage is TRBJ2-7, with a tentative D call TRBD2 (6 bases). The V gene lost 7 bases and the J gene lost 8 bases, with 21 bases spanning the gap. Germline loops: CDR1 LNHNV, CDR2 YYDKDF (reference sequence). This CDR3 spans 14 amino acids. CDR3 sequence: CATTAGDSPLKQYF. CDR3 bases: TGTGCCACCACAGCGGGCGACAGTCCTTTGAAGCAGTACTTC.

The chain links TRBV7-8 to TRBJ1-1; D remains ambiguous. Between the trimmed V and J ends, which lost 5 bases and 4 bases, there was a span of 11 bases. Germline V gives CDR1 SGHVS, CDR2 FQNEAQ. The CDR3 runs 13 residues. The CDR3 DNA is TGTGCCAGCAGCACCGACGGGGTCACTGAAGCTTTCTTT. Amino acid sequence: CASSTDGVTEAFF.

This clone appeared once. The chain employs TRBV7-9 and TRBJ1-4; D is unresolved. Germline loops: CDR1 SEHNR, CDR2 FQNEAQ (reference sequence). V shed 6 bases and J shed 5 bases, with 13 bases lying between them. The CDR3 has 14 residues. CDR3 protein: CASRMGEKNEKLFF. CDR3 sequence (DNA): TGTGCCAGCAGGATGGGAGAGAAGAATGAAAAACTGTTTTTT. The full variable domain, completed using reference TRBV7-9 and TRBJ1-4, is DTGVSQNPRHKITKRGQNVTFRCDPISEHNRLYWYRQTLGQGPEFLTYFQNEAQLEKSRLLSDRFSAERPKGSFSTLEIQRTEQGDSAMYLCASRMGEKNEKLFFGSGTQLSVL.

The rearrangement uses TRBV23-1 and TRBJ2-7; 7 bases align to TRBD1. TRBV23-1 is annotated as an ORF whose role is uncertain. V was clipped by 2 bases and J by 3 bases; unmatched bases: 7. The CDR3 covers 15 residues. CDR3 nucleotides: TGCGCCAGCAGTCAAGGAGACAGGGTCTGCTACGAGCAGTACTTC. Translated: CASSQGDRVCYEQYF.

This clone counts as medium-sized. V usage is TRBV5-4 and J usage is TRBJ2-2; 9 positions agree with TRBD1. The J segment lost 5 bases and the V segment lost 4 bases, leaving 6 bases of the junction unmatched. Germline V gene data show CDR1 as SGHNT and CDR2 as YYREEE (reference sequence). This CDR3 has 15 residues. For the CDR3, the DNA is TGTGCCAGCAGCCCAACAGGGGGCCGGACCGGGGAGCTGTTTTTT. Protein product: CASSPTGGRTGELFF.

CDR3 amino acids: CASSSPTGGRTDTQYF. The DNA of the CDR3 is TGTGCCAGCAGTTCCCCTACAGGGGGTAGGACAGATACGCAGTATTTT. The V and J genes are TRBV6-5 and TRBJ2-3, with 8 positions matching TRBD1. CDR3 length equals 16 residues. Germline values: CDR1 MNHEY, CDR2 SVGAGI. The ends lost 4 bases at V and 3 bases at J; junction bases unmatched: 9.

The chain couples TRBV5-4 to TRBJ2-7; 7 bases align to TRBD2. After removal of 4 bases from V and 6 bases from J, the junction contained 7 bases not matched to a gene. CDR3 length: 13 residues. Germline CDR1 SGHNT, CDR2 YYREEE (reference sequence). This chain's CDR3 is CASSLTGEGEQYF. The CDR3 region has the DNA TGTGCCAGCAGCCTGACGGGGGAGGGCGAGCAGTACTTC.

The rearrangement joins TRBV9 to TRBJ2-2; 12 bases align to TRBD2. This CDR3 spans 16 amino acids. The trim removed 0 bases at V and 10 bases at J, leaving 7 bases unmatched. Per germline, CDR1 SGDLS and CDR2 YYNGEE. The CDR3 region is CASSVGLAGVEKELFF. As DNA, the CDR3 is TGTGCCAGCAGCGTAGGACTAGCGGGAGTCGAGAAGGAGCTGTTTTTT.

The V gene is TRBV11-1, the J gene TRBJ2-7; 12 bases agree with TRBD1. Germline V lookup: CDR1 SGHAT, CDR2 FQDESV (reference sequence). Trimming at V came to 3 bases and at J to 7 bases, leaving 4 bases not matched to a gene. The CDR3 consists of 14 residues. CDR3 sequence reads: CASSLGQGAGEQYF. CDR3 in DNA: TGTGCCAGCAGCTTGGGACAGGGGGCCGGAGAGCAGTACTTC.

As to this clone: At one end the junction does not follow the germline gene, possibly because of a read error. V is TRBV6-1 and J is TRBJ2-3, with 9 bases lining up with TRBD1. Germline CDR1 is MNHNS and CDR2 is SASEGT. The CDR3 extends over 16 amino acids. In nucleotides, the CDR3 is TGTGCCATCAGTGAGCTACCCGGGACAGGGACAGATACGCAGTATTTT. As protein: CAISELPGTGTDTQYF.

This chain connects TRBV25-1 to TRBJ2-7; 8 nucleotides match TRBD1. Germline CDR1 MGHDK, CDR2 SYGVNS. The CDR3 totals 13 residues. The V segment lost 6 bases and the J segment 3 bases; nucleotides outside the gene matches: 4. Here the CDR3 reads CASRPTGVYEQYF. Here the CDR3 DNA reads TGTGCCAGCAGGCCGACAGGGGTCTACGAGCAGTACTTC.

This clone came up once. The chain couples TRBV4-1 to TRBJ2-1; D is perhaps TRBD2 (5 bases). Germline loops: CDR1 MGHRA, CDR2 YSYEKL. There are 14 residues in the CDR3. V lost 1 base and J 6 bases, leaving 10 bases between the germline ends. Written as DNA, the CDR3 is TGCGCCAGCAGCCAAGCGGGATCAATCAATGAGCAGTTCTTC. Protein sequence: CASSQAGSINEQFF.

The chain employs TRBV11-2 and TRBJ1-1; 8 positions agree with TRBD1. Germline CDR1 is SGHAT and CDR2 is FQNNGV. The CDR3 consists of 16 residues. J gave up 4 bases and V 5 bases, and 12 bases lay outside the gene matches. The chain's CDR3 is CASSQTGVSGFTEAFF. CDR3 in DNA: TGTGCCAGCAGCCAGACAGGGGTCAGTGGGTTCACTGAAGCTTTCTTT.